This T cell receptor beta chain stems from a study of control samples from healthy donors and cancer patients. V dropped 4 bases and J dropped 2 bases, with 9 bases sitting between them. The CDR3 spans 13 residues. Germline CDR1 SGHTA, CDR2 FQGNSA. The table came from immunoSEQ multiplex PCR; TCRdb's copy has only in-frame clones and leaves some out. The table lists about 160,000 clones, roughly 89% of them singletons, with about 12% in the top ten. This TCR derives from a man aged 25 to 40 in good health. V usage is TRBV7-2 and J usage is TRBJ2-7, with a weak D call TRBD2 (6 bases). Sequencing was carried out using blood. CDR3 protein: CASSSGSAYEQYF. In DNA form, the CDR3 reads TGTGCCAGCAGCTCCGGGAGCGCCTACGAGCAGTACTTC. The variable domain in full, completed from reference TRBV7-2 and TRBJ2-7, reads GAGVSQSPSNKVTEKGKDVELRCDPISGHTALYWYRQSLGQGLEFLIYFQGNSAPDKSGLPSDRFSAERTGGSVSTLTIQRTQQEDSAVYLCASSSGSAYEQYFGPGTRLTVT.